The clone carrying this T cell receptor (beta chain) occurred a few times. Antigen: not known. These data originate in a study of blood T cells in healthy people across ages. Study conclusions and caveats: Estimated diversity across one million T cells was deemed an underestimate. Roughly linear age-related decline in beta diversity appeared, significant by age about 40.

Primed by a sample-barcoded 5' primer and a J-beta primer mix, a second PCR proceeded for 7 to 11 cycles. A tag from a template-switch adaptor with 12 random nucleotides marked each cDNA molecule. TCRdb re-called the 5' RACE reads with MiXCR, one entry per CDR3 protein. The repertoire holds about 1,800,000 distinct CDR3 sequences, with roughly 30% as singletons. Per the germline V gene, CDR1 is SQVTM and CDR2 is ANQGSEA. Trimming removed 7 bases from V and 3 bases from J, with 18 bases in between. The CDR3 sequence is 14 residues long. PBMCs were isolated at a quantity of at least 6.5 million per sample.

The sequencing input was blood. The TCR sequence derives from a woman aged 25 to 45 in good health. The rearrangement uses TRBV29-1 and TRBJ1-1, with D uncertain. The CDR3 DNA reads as TGCAGCGCCCCCCTTAAGGGCGGGGACACTGAAGCTTTCTTT. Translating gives CSAPLKGGDTEAFF.